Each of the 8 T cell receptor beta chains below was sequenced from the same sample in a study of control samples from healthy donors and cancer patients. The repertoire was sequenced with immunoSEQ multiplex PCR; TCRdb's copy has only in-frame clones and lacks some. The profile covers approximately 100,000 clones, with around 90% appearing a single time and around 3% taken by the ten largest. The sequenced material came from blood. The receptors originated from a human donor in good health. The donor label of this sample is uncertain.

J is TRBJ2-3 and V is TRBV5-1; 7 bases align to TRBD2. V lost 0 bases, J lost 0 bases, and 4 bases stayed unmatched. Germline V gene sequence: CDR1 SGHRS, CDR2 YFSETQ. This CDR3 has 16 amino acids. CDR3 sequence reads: CASSLDERGSTDTQYF. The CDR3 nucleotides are TGCGCCAGCAGCTTGGATGAGCGGGGCAGCACAGATACGCAGTATTTT. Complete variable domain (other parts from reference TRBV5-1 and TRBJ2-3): KAGVTQTPRYLIKTRGQQVTLSCSPISGHRSVSWYQQTPGQGLQFLFEYFSETQRNKGNFPGRFSGRQFSNSRSEMNVSTLELGDSALYLCASSLDERGSTDTQYFGPGTRLTVL.

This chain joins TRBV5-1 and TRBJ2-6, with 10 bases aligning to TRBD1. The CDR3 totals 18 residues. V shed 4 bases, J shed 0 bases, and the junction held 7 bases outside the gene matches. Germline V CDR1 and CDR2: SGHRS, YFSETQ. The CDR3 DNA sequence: TGCGCCAGCAGCCAAAAGACAGGGGGCGCCTCTGGGGCCAACGTCCTGACTTTC. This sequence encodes CASSQKTGGASGANVLTF. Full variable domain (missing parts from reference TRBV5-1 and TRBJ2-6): KAGVTQTPRYLIKTRGQQVTLSCSPISGHRSVSWYQQTPGQGLQFLFEYFSETQRNKGNFPGRFSGRQFSNSRSEMNVSTLELGDSALYLCASSQKTGGASGANVLTFGAGSRLTVL.

CDR3 in DNA: TGTGCCAGCAGCGGGGACCGGGACAGGGGCATGAACACTGAAGCTTTCTTT. This translates into CASSGDRDRGMNTEAFF. The chain joins TRBV5-4 to TRBJ1-1; TRBD1 matches 10 bases. There are 17 residues in the CDR3. The ends lost 4 bases at V and 0 bases at J; junction bases unmatched: 9. Germline V lookup: CDR1 SGHNT, CDR2 YYREEE (reference sequence).

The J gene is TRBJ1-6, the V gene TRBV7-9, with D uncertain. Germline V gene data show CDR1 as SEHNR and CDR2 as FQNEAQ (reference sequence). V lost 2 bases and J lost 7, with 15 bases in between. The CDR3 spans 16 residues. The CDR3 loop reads CASSLSRWSDNSPLHF. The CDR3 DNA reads TGTGCCAGCAGCTTATCTCGATGGTCAGACAATTCACCCCTCCACTTT. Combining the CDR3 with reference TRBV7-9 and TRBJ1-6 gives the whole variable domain DTGVSQNPRHKITKRGQNVTFRCDPISEHNRLYWYRQTLGQGPEFLTYFQNEAQLEKSRLLSDRFSAERPKGSFSTLEIQRTEQGDSAMYLCASSLSRWSDNSPLHFGNGTRLTVT.

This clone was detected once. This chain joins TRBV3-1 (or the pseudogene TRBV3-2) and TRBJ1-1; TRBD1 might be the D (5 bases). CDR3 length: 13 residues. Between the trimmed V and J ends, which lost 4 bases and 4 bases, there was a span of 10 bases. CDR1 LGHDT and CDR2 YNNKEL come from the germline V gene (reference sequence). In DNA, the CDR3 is TGTGCCAGCAGCCTGAAGGGGTTCACTGAAGCTTTCTTT. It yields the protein CASSLKGFTEAFF.

This chain's CDR3 is CASGLTLQGTGELFF. The CDR3 DNA reads as TGTGCTAGTGGTTTGACTCTACAGGGCACCGGGGAGCTGTTTTTT. The chain uses TRBV12-5 and TRBJ2-2, with a tentative D call TRBD1 (6 bases). Germline CDR1 LGHNT, CDR2 FRNRAP. CDR3 length: 15 amino acids. V lost 2 bases to trimming and J lost 4 bases, with 11 bases between them. The complete variable domain, with remaining parts taken from reference TRBV12-5 and TRBJ2-2, reads DARVTQTPRHKVTEMGQEVTMRCQPILGHNTVFWYRQTMMQGLELLAYFRNRAPLDDSGMPKDRFSAEMPDATLATLKIQPSEPRDSAVYFCASGLTLQGTGELFFGEGSRLTVL.

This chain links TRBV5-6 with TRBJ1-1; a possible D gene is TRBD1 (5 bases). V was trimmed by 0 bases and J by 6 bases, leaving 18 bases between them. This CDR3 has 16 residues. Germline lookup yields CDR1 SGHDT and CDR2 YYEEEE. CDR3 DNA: TGTGCCAGCAGCTTGGCAGGTGGAGGGGTTGGCGCTGAAGCTTTCTTT. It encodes CASSLAGGGVGAEAFF.

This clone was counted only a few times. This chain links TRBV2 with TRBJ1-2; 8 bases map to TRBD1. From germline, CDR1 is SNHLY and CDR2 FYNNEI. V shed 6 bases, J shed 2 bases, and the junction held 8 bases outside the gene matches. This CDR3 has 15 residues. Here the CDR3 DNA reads TGTGCCAGCAGAAAAACCGGGACAGGCAACTATGGCTACACCTTC. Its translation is CASRKTGTGNYGYTF.